A few counts support the clone carrying this TCR beta chain. The antigen is undetermined. Semi-nested PCR with Nested Universal Primer A followed constant-region reverse priming of full-length variable regions. In TCRdb, the 5' RACE reads were re-called with MiXCR into one record per CDR3 protein. The table includes 30,000 to 40,000 distinct CDR3 sequences, roughly 24% detected once. This CDR3 spans 18 amino acids. V shed 6 bases and J 1 base; nucleotides not matched to a gene: 14. Germline CDR1 DFQATT, CDR2 SNEGSKA (reference sequence). The study's findings and limits: In terms of TCR gene usage, tumor memory CD4+ T cells clustered together with blood and lymph node memory CD4+ cells, as well as with lymph node naive CD4+ cells.

The TCR originated in a female donor with breast cancer. This rearrangement joins TRBV20-1 to TRBJ2-3; 12 bases are a match to TRBD2. Sequencing was carried out using naive CD4+ T cells sorted from a lymph node. The subset here: naive CD4+ T cells, CD4+CD45RA+CD25-. The CDR3 bases are TGCAGTGCCTCCGGTCCTAGCGGGAGGGCCCGGGGCACAGATACGCAGTATTTT. Translating it yields CSASGPSGRARGTDTQYF.